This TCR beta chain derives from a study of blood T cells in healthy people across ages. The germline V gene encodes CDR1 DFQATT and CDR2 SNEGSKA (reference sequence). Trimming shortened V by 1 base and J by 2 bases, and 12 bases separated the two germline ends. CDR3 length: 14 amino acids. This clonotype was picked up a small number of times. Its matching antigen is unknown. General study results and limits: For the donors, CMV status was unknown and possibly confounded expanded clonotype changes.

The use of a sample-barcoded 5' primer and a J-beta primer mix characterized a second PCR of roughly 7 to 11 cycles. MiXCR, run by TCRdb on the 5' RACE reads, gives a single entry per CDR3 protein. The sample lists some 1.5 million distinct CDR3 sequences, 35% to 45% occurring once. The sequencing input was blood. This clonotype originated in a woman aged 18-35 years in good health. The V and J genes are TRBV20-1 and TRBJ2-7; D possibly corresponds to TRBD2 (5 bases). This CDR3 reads CSARASHNPYEQYF. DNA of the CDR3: TGCAGTGCTAGAGCTAGCCACAATCCCTACGAGCAGTACTTC.